These 12 T cell receptor beta chains were all obtained from the same sample, sequenced in a study of T cells in narcolepsy. Clones were read by immunoSEQ multiplex PCR, and TCRdb kept only the in-frame ones, dropping some. The sample yields 34,000 or so clones, around three quarters seen once. Sequencing was done on a sample of memory (CD45RA-) CD4+ T cells from blood. The receptor source for this set is a human donor in good health.

The chain uses TRBV25-1 and TRBJ2-2; D is undetermined. The CDR3 is made up of 16 amino acids. Germline CDR1 reads MGHDK; CDR2 reads SYGVNS. V lost 1 base, J lost 1 base, and 10 bases lay in between. In DNA form, the CDR3 reads TGTGCCAGCAGTGAATCCGGCAGGAAGAACACCGGGGAGCTGTTTTTT. Translation gives CASSESGRKNTGELFF.

As for this clone: Since no conserved phenylalanine or tryptophan closes the CDR3, a read error is the likely cause. The rearrangement uses TRBV6-1 and TRBJ2-7; 9 positions agree with TRBD1. In germline, CDR1 is MNHNS, CDR2 SASEGT. V gave up 5 bases and J gave up 5 bases; unmatched junction bases: 7. The CDR3 is 14 residues long. This CDR3 reads CASSPTGGYDEQYS. For the CDR3, the DNA is TGTGCCAGCAGTCCGACAGGGGGGTACGACGAGCAGTACTCC.

This chain uses TRBV19 with TRBJ2-2; 7 bases agree with TRBD1. Germline CDR1 LNHDA, CDR2 SQIVND (reference sequence). The CDR3 runs to 14 residues. V dropped 7 bases and J dropped 2; count of bases not matched to a gene: 4. CDR3 in DNA: TGTGCCAGTACCTACAGGGGTAACACCGGGGAGCTGTTTTTT. Translated, it gives CASTYRGNTGELFF.

J is TRBJ1-3 and V is TRBV11-2, with D maybe TRBD1 (5 bases). Trimming removed 4 bases from V and 4 bases from J, with 17 bases in between. The germline V gene encodes CDR1 SGHAT and CDR2 FQNNGV. The CDR3 extends over 16 amino acids. DNA for the CDR3: TGTGCCAGCAGCTCCCCGGGGGGGGAAAAAGGAAACACCATATATTTT. It codes for CASSSPGGEKGNTIYF.

The chain carries TRBV30 and TRBJ2-6; a possible D gene is TRBD2 (6 bases). V lost 5 bases, J lost 0 bases, and 8 bases lay in between. Looked up from germline, CDR1 is GTSNPN and CDR2 is SVGIG (reference sequence). This CDR3 is built from 14 residues. In nucleotides, the CDR3 is TGTGCCTGGGGGAGGCTCTCTGGGGCCAACGTCCTGACTTTC. Its translation is CAWGRLSGANVLTF.

The chain carries TRBV5-1 and TRBJ2-7, with TRBD2 as a possible D gene (7 bases). Germline CDR1 is SGHRS and CDR2 is YFSETQ. This CDR3 spans 15 amino acids. V lost 5 bases and J lost 0, with 15 bases in between. The CDR3 DNA follows: TGCGCCAGCAGGTATCTAGCGGACAGCTCCTACGAGCAGTACTTC. Translation gives CASRYLADSSYEQYF.

This rearrangement joins TRBV18 to TRBJ2-7, with 7 bases that match TRBD1. CDR1 and CDR2 (germline): KGHSH, LQKENI. V shed 3 bases and J 4 bases; nucleotides not matched to a gene: 3. The CDR3 extends over 13 amino acids. The CDR3 loop reads CASSPPGQYEQYF. For the CDR3, the DNA is TGTGCCAGCTCACCCCCGGGACAGTACGAGCAGTACTTC.

This sequence joins TRBV6-5 and TRBJ1-1, with 9 bases matching TRBD1. The V and J ends lost 6 bases and 12 bases, in that order; junction bases with no gene match: 8. The CDR3 spans 12 residues. The germline gives CDR1 MNHEY, CDR2 SVGAGI. The CDR3 here is CASSRLQGATFF. CDR3 sequence (DNA): TGTGCCAGCAGCCGACTACAGGGGGCAACTTTCTTT.

This clone was observed a few times. V usage is TRBV2 and J usage is TRBJ1-2, with 8 bases lining up with TRBD1. Trimming cost V 7 bases and J 0 bases; bases outside gene matches: 10. CDR1 and CDR2 (germline): SNHLY, FYNNEI. The CDR3 has 16 residues. The DNA for the CDR3 is TGTGCCAGCAAGGAGGACAGGGCAAATTCTAACTATGGCTACACCTTC. Its protein product is CASKEDRANSNYGYTF.

V gene TRBV6-1 combines with J gene TRBJ1-1, with TRBD1 matching over 7 bases. Trimming at V came to 2 bases and at J to 11 bases, leaving 11 bases not matched to a gene. The germline gives CDR1 MNHNS, CDR2 SASEGT. This CDR3 is 14 amino acids long. CDR3 coding DNA: TGTGCCAGCAGTGAAACTCGCGGCAGGGGGGAGGCTTTCTTT. Translated: CASSETRGRGEAFF.

J is TRBJ2-7 and V is TRBV29-1, with D perhaps matching TRBD1 or TRBD2 (5 bases each). The germline V gene has CDR1 SQVTM and CDR2 ANQGSEA. The V end was cut by 6 bases, the J end by 1 base, with 16 bases between. This CDR3 spans 14 amino acids. The CDR3 loop is CSVLRRGPSYEQYF. The CDR3 nucleotides read TGCAGCGTCCTACGTCGGGGCCCTTCCTACGAGCAGTACTTC.

This clone was seen only once. The gene calls are TRBV5-1 and TRBJ1-3; 8 bases are a match to TRBD1. Germline trimming cut 4 bases from V and 3 bases from J; bases unmatched to any gene: 6. The CDR3 has 15 amino acids. Germline V gives CDR1 SGHRS, CDR2 YFSETQ. This chain's CDR3 is CASSGGQGNGNTIYF. Here the CDR3 DNA reads TGCGCCAGCAGCGGTGGACAGGGTAATGGAAACACCATATATTTT.